Listed here are 30 T cell receptor beta chains from one sample, sequenced in a study of long-term antiretroviral therapy in people with HIV. The libraries were made with immunoSEQ v3.0 at survey level. The assay was immunoSEQ multiplex PCR, and TCRdb's table has in-frame clones only and misses some. The sample holds approximately 16,000 clones; 70% to 90% are singletons and the top ten take around 5.2%. The sequenced sample was unsorted PBMCs, obtained 0.5 years after starting antiretroviral therapy. Every receptor here comes from a woman in her 40s with HIV.

This chain joins TRBV7-8 and TRBJ1-4; D is uncertain. V gave up 4 bases and J gave up 7 bases, with 16 bases separating them. The CDR3 spans 15 residues. CDR1 SGHVS and CDR2 FQNEAQ come from the germline V gene. The DNA of the CDR3 is TGTGCCAGCAGCTCGCGCTGGGAGTTCACTGAAAAACTGTTTTTT. Its protein product is CASSSRWEFTEKLFF. Variable domain in full (rest from reference TRBV7-8 and TRBJ1-4): GAGVSQSPRYKVAKRGQDVALRCDPISGHVSLFWYQQALGQGPEFLTYFQNEAQLDKSGLPSDRFFAERPEGSVSTLKIQRTQQEDSAVYLCASSSRWEFTEKLFFGSGTQLSVL.

The gene calls are TRBV4-3 and TRBJ2-7; perhaps TRBD1 as D (6 bases). Germline CDR1 and CDR2: LGHNA and YSLEER. V was shortened by 4 bases and J by 4 bases, with 14 bases between the two germline ends. CDR3 length: 14 residues. CDR3 nucleotide sequence: TGCGCCAGCAGCCTCGACAGGAGAGGTTACGAGCAGTACTTC. Translation: CASSLDRRGYEQYF.

This rearrangement joins TRBV20-1 to TRBJ2-7; D gene unclear. The CDR3 has 11 residues. V gave up 6 bases and J gave up 9 bases, with 15 bases separating them. CDR1 is DFQATT, CDR2 SNEGSKA, per germline (reference sequence). The CDR3 here is CSAPWNDGQYF. In DNA form, the CDR3 reads TGCAGTGCCCCCTGGAATGACGGGCAGTACTTC.

This chain connects TRBV18 to TRBJ2-5; no reliable D call. This CDR3 comprises 11 residues. V lost 2 bases and J 5 bases, leaving 3 bases between the germline ends. Looked up from germline, CDR1 is KGHSH and CDR2 is LQKENI. As DNA, the CDR3 is TGTGCCAGCTCACCAAAGGAGACCCAGTACTTC. It translates to CASSPKETQYF.

This chain uses TRBV9 with TRBJ2-3, with D uncertain. The CDR3 length is 14 residues. V was cut by 0 bases and J by 3 bases, with 8 bases left in between. Germline values: CDR1 SGDLS, CDR2 YYNGEE. The CDR3 DNA is TGTGCCAGCAGCGTAGGGCCTTCAACAGATACGCAGTATTTT. Translated, it gives CASSVGPSTDTQYF.

This chain uses TRBV27 with TRBJ1-4; TRBD1 might be the D (6 bases). V lost 2 bases to trimming and J lost 8 bases, with 12 bases between them. The CDR3 has 14 amino acids. In germline, CDR1 is MNHEY, CDR2 SMNVEV (reference sequence). The CDR3 spells CASSLAQGAEKLFF. CDR3 DNA sequence: TGTGCCAGCAGTTTAGCACAGGGAGCCGAAAAACTGTTTTTT.

The chain uses TRBV4-1 and TRBJ2-2; 12 nucleotides match TRBD2. The trim removed 4 bases at V and 6 bases at J, leaving 6 bases unmatched. Germline V CDR1 and CDR2: MGHRA, YSYEKL. This CDR3 contains 16 residues. The CDR3 nucleotides read TGCGCCAGCAGCCGATCTAGCGGGAGGGCTTCCGGGGAGCTGTTTTTT. Protein sequence: CASSRSSGRASGELFF.

CDR3 loop: CASNKEGNGYTF. CDR3 nucleotide sequence: TGTGCCAGCAACAAGGAGGGTAATGGCTACACCTTC. This chain uses TRBV6-6 with TRBJ1-2; D is unclear. The CDR3 sequence is 12 residues long. Per the germline V gene, CDR1 is MNHNY and CDR2 is SVGAGI (reference sequence). The V and J ends lost 7 bases and 6 bases respectively, with 12 bases between them.

The chain uses TRBV28 and TRBJ2-7, with TRBD1 matching over 10 bases. Germline CDR1 reads MDHEN; CDR2 reads SYDVKM. V was pared by 5 bases and J by 5 bases, with 12 bases of the junction left unmatched. The CDR3 is 16 residues long. The CDR3 coding sequence is TGTGCCAGCAGTCCCCCTCCGGGACAGGGGTTCAACGAGCAGTACTTC. Its protein is CASSPPPGQGFNEQYF.

The chain recombines TRBV7-2 with TRBJ1-4, with TRBD1 matching over 7 bases. Germline V gene sequence: CDR1 SGHTA, CDR2 FQGNSA. V trimming: 8 bases; J trimming: 4 bases; junction bases outside the gene matches: 4. There are 13 residues in the CDR3. CDR3: CASRDSFNEKLFF. DNA for the CDR3: TGTGCCAGCCGGGACAGTTTTAATGAAAAACTGTTTTTT.

The chain recombines TRBV28 with TRBJ1-2, with 7 bases that match TRBD1. Germline CDR1 and CDR2: MDHEN and SYDVKM. V shed 5 bases, J shed 7 bases, and the junction held 10 bases outside the gene matches. The length of the CDR3 is 14 residues. This CDR3 is CASSRAGGLGGYTF. In DNA, the CDR3 is TGTGCCAGCAGTCGGGCAGGGGGTTTAGGTGGCTACACCTTC.

J is TRBJ2-1 and V is TRBV7-9; D may be TRBD1 or TRBD2 (5 bases each). The CDR3 loop spans 15 amino acids. V lost 2 bases, J lost 0 bases, and 8 bases lay in between. CDR1 SEHNR and CDR2 FQNEAQ come from the germline V gene (reference sequence). DNA of the CDR3: TGTGCCAGCAGCTTACTCGGGGCCTCCTACAATGAGCAGTTCTTC. It encodes CASSLLGASYNEQFF.

The chain recombines TRBV2 with TRBJ1-1; D not resolved. V dropped 7 bases and J dropped 1 base, with 4 bases sitting between them. Per the germline V gene, CDR1 is SNHLY and CDR2 is FYNNEI. The CDR3 runs 11 residues. The CDR3 here is CASIGNTEAFF. As DNA, the CDR3 is TGTGCCAGCATCGGGAACACTGAAGCTTTCTTT.

The CDR3 bases are TGCGCCAGCAGTTATGGGGCGGATAGCAATCAGCCCCAGCATTTT. Residues: CASSYGADSNQPQHF. The V call is TRBV4-1, the J call TRBJ1-5; TRBD1 is a possible D gene (5 bases). This CDR3 has 15 residues. Trimming took off 6 bases at V and 0 bases at J, with 12 bases between the two ends. CDR1 and CDR2 from the germline V gene are MGHRA and YSYEKL.

CDR3 region: CASSARDTQYF. DNA for the CDR3: TGTGCCAGTAGTGCCCGAGATACGCAGTATTTT. The chain employs TRBV19 and TRBJ2-3; D call uncertain. The germline V and J ends were trimmed by 5 bases and 5 bases, with 5 bases remaining between them. The CDR3 is 11 residues long. The germline V gene encodes CDR1 LNHDA and CDR2 SQIVND (reference sequence).

Concerning this clone itself: Other nucleotide sequences from this sample produce the same CDR3. The DNA of the CDR3 is TGTGCCAGCAGGACAGGGGCCGTCGACATTCAGTACTTC. Translated: CASRTGAVDIQYF. The chain uses TRBV27 and TRBJ2-4, with 8 bases lining up with TRBD1. The junction had 6 bases not matched to a gene; V was cut back by 6 bases and J by 8 bases. Per the germline V gene, CDR1 is MNHEY and CDR2 is SMNVEV (reference sequence). This CDR3 is built from 13 residues.

The rearrangement joins TRBV7-9 to TRBJ1-1, with 9 positions matching TRBD1. This CDR3 contains 14 residues. The germline CDR1 and CDR2 sequences are SEHNR and FQNEAQ (reference sequence). The ends lost 5 bases at V and 5 bases at J; junction bases unmatched: 6. The CDR3 coding sequence is TGTGCCAGCAGCCCCACGGACAGGGGTACTGAAGCTTTCTTT. It translates to CASSPTDRGTEAFF. Full variable domain (outside the CDR3, taken from reference TRBV7-9 and TRBJ1-1): DTGVSQNPRHKITKRGQNVTFRCDPISEHNRLYWYRQTLGQGPEFLTYFQNEAQLEKSRLLSDRFSAERPKGSFSTLEIQRTEQGDSAMYLCASSPTDRGTEAFFGQGTRLTVV.

The chain combines TRBV6-6 with TRBJ2-3; TRBD2 might be the D (5 bases). The CDR3 extends over 15 amino acids. Deletions cut 5 bases from V and 5 bases from J, with 17 bases between. Germline V gene sequence: CDR1 MNHNY, CDR2 SVGAGI (reference sequence). CDR3 loop: CASSTAPGFVDTQYF. Written as DNA, the CDR3 is TGTGCCAGCAGTACGGCGCCGGGGTTTGTAGATACGCAGTATTTT.

This chain uses TRBV10-3 with TRBJ2-7; 14 bases match TRBD2. J gave up 2 bases and V 11 bases, and 5 bases lay outside the gene matches. Germline V gene lookup returns CDR1 ENHRY and CDR2 SYGVKD. The CDR3 spans 14 residues. CDR3 sequence reads: CASRTSGGTYEQYF. CDR3 sequence (DNA): TGTGCCTCCCGGACTAGCGGGGGGACCTACGAGCAGTACTTC.

V usage is TRBV13 and J usage is TRBJ2-3; 14 bases are shared with TRBD2. The germline CDR1 and CDR2 sequences are PRHDT and FYEKMQ (reference sequence). V was pared by 5 bases and J by 4 bases, with 8 bases of the junction left unmatched. The length of the CDR3 is 17 residues. The CDR3 DNA reads TGTGCCAGCAGCGCGGGACTAGCGGGAGATCTGTCAGATACGCAGTATTTT. Encoded protein: CASSAGLAGDLSDTQYF.

The V call is TRBV6-1, the J call TRBJ2-1; maybe TRBD1 (6 bases). Trimming pared 2 bases from V and 7 bases from J, leaving 12 bases between. The CDR3 has 14 amino acids. CDR1 MNHNS and CDR2 SASEGT come from the germline V gene. The CDR3 protein is CASSETNRVNEQFF. The CDR3 DNA reads as TGTGCCAGCAGTGAAACGAACAGGGTAAATGAGCAGTTCTTC.

The gene calls are TRBV9 and TRBJ2-7; 8 bases are shared with TRBD2. CDR1 and CDR2 from the germline V gene are SGDLS and YYNGEE. The CDR3 spans 15 residues. With 0 bases clipped from V and 4 bases from J, the junction kept 6 bases outside the gene matches. CDR3 sequence reads: CASSVDGRAFYEQYF. CDR3 in DNA: TGTGCCAGCAGCGTAGACGGGAGGGCCTTTTACGAGCAGTACTTC.

The gene calls are TRBV10-3 and TRBJ2-5; D possibly corresponds to TRBD1 (6 bases). The CDR3 sequence is 16 residues long. V lost 0 bases and J lost 2, with 13 bases in between. Germline CDR1 reads ENHRY; CDR2 reads SYGVKD. The CDR3 bases are TGTGCCATCAGTGAGTCGCGGGTGGACAGACAAGAGACCCAGTACTTC. Its protein is CAISESRVDRQETQYF.

CDR3 loop: CASSTNTEAFF. CDR3 coding DNA: TGTGCCAGTAGTACAAACACTGAAGCTTTCTTT. The chain joins TRBV6-5 to TRBJ1-1; D remains ambiguous. This CDR3 is built from 11 residues. CDR1 and CDR2 (germline): MNHEY, SVGAGI. V shed 9 bases and J shed 2 bases, with 7 bases lying between them.

This chain uses TRBV10-3 with TRBJ2-7; TRBD1 agrees at 7 bases. V gave up 6 bases and J gave up 3 bases; unmatched junction bases: 8. Germline loops: CDR1 ENHRY, CDR2 SYGVKD. CDR3 length equals 14 residues. The CDR3 loop is CAISREGTDYEQYF. CDR3 DNA sequence: TGTGCCATCAGCAGAGAAGGGACAGACTACGAGCAGTACTTC.

In the case of this clone: At one end the junction does not follow the germline gene, possibly because of a read error. The gene calls are TRBV5-6 and TRBJ1-1, with D possibly TRBD1 on 6 matching bases. The CDR3 is 15 residues long. Germline CDR1 is SGHDT and CDR2 is YYEEEE. The CDR3 reads CASNLRGDMNTEAFF. As DNA, the CDR3 is TGTGCCAGCAACTTGAGGGGGGACATGAACACTGAAGCTTTCTTT.

This clone turned up a few times. The chain uses TRBV9 and TRBJ2-7, with D possibly being TRBD1 or TRBD2 (5 bases each). V lost 0 bases and J 2 bases, leaving 9 bases between the germline ends. The germline gives CDR1 SGDLS, CDR2 YYNGEE. The CDR3 consists of 14 residues. In nucleotides, the CDR3 is TGTGCCAGCAGCGTAGCAGGGAGAACCTACGAGCAGTACTTC. Encoded protein: CASSVAGRTYEQYF. Looking up the rest from reference TRBV9 and TRBJ2-7 gives the full variable domain: DSGVTQTPKHLITATGQRVTLRCSPRSGDLSVYWYQQSLDQGLQFLIQYYNGEERAKGNILERFSAQQFPDLHSELNLSSLELGDSALYFCASSVAGRTYEQYFGPGTRLTVT.

As DNA, the CDR3 is TGTGCCAGTAGATACAGGGTAGCGGACACTGAAGCTTTCTTT. As protein: CASRYRVADTEAFF. The chain carries TRBV19 and TRBJ1-1, with D perhaps TRBD1 (6 bases). Per the germline V gene, CDR1 is LNHDA and CDR2 is SQIVND (reference sequence). The CDR3 is made up of 14 amino acids. V lost 6 bases, J lost 3 bases, and 14 bases lay in between.

Here the CDR3 reads CASSAEGARTGELFF. DNA of the CDR3: TGTGCCAGCAGCGCGGAGGGGGCGCGGACCGGGGAGCTGTTTTTT. The V gene is TRBV9, the J gene TRBJ2-2, with D maybe TRBD1 (7 bases). In germline, CDR1 is SGDLS, CDR2 YYNGEE. V lost 3 bases to trimming and J lost 5 bases, with 14 bases between them. This CDR3 contains 15 residues.

The rearrangement links TRBV27 to TRBJ1-1; weak D call: TRBD1 (5 bases). Between the trimmed V and J ends, which lost 2 bases and 0 bases, there was a span of 10 bases. The CDR3 has 15 residues. Looked up from germline, CDR1 is MNHEY and CDR2 is SMNVEV (reference sequence). The chain's CDR3 is CASSLGASLNTEAFF. The CDR3 bases are TGTGCCAGCAGTTTAGGGGCGTCTCTGAACACTGAAGCTTTCTTT.